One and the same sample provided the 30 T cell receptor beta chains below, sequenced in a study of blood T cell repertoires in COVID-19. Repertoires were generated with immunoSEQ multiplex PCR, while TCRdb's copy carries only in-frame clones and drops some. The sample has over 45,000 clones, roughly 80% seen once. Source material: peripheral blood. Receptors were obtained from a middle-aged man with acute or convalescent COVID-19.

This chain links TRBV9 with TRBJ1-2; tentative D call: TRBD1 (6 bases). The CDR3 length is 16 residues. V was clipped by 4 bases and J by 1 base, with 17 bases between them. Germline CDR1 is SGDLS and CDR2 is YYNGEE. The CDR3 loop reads CASSHTADRLNYGYTF. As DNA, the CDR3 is TGTGCCAGCAGCCATACAGCCGACAGGCTTAACTATGGCTACACCTTC.

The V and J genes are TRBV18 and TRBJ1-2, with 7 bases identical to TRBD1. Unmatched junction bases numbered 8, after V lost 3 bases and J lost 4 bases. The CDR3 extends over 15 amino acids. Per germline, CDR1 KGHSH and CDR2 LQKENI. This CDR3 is CASSPLQGEPYGYTF. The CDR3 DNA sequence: TGTGCCAGCTCACCCCTTCAGGGGGAGCCCTATGGCTACACCTTC.

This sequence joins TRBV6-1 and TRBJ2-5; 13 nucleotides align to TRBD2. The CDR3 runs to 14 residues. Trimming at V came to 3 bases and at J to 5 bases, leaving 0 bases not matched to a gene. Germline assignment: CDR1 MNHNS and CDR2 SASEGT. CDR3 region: CASSETSGGETQYF. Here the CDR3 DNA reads TGTGCCAGCAGTGAGACTAGCGGGGGGGAGACCCAGTACTTC.

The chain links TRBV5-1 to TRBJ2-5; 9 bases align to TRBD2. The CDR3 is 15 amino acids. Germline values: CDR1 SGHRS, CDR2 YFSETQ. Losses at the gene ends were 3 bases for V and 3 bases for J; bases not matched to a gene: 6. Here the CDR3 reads CASSWAGTSKETQYF. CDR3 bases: TGCGCCAGCAGCTGGGCCGGGACTAGCAAAGAGACCCAGTACTTC.

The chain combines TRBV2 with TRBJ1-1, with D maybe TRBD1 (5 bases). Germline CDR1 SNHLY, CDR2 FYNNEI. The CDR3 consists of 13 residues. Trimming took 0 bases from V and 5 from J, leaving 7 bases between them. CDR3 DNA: TGTGCCAGCAGTGAAGCAGGGGTTACTGAAGCTTTCTTT. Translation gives CASSEAGVTEAFF. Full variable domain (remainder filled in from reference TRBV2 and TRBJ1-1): EPEVTQTPSHQVTQMGQEVILRCVPISNHLYFYWYRQILGQKVEFLVSFYNNEISEKSEIFDDQFSVERPDGSNFTLKIRSTKLEDSAMYFCASSEAGVTEAFFGQGTRLTVV.

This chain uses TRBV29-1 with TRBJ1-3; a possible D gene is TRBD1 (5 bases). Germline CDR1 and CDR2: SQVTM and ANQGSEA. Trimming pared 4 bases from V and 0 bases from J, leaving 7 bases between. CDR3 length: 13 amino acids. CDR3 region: CSVVRDSGNTIYF. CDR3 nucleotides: TGCAGCGTTGTCAGGGACTCTGGAAACACCATATATTTT.

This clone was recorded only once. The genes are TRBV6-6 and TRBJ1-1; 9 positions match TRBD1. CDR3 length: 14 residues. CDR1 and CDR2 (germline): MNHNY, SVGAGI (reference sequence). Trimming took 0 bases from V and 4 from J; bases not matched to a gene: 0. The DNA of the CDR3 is TGTGCCAGCAGTTACTCGGGACAGGGCACTGAAGCTTTCTTT. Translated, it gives CASSYSGQGTEAFF.

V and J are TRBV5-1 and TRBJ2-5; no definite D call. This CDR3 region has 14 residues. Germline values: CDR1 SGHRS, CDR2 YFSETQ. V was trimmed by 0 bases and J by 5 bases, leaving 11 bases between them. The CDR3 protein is CASSLEARFETQYF. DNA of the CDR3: TGCGCCAGCAGCTTGGAAGCTAGGTTTGAGACCCAGTACTTC.

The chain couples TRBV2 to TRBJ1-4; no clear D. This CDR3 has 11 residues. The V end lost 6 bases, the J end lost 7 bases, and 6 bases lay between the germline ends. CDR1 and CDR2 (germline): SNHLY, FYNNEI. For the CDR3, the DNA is TGTGCCAGCAGGGGAGGTGAAAAACTGTTTTTT. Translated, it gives CASRGGEKLFF.

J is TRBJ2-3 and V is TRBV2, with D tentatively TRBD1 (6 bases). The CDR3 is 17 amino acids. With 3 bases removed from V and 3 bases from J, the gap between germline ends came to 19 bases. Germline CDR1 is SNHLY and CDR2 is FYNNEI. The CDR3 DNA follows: TGTGCCAGCAGTGACGTGAGGAACAGGGATTTTACAGATACGCAGTATTTT. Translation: CASSDVRNRDFTDTQYF.

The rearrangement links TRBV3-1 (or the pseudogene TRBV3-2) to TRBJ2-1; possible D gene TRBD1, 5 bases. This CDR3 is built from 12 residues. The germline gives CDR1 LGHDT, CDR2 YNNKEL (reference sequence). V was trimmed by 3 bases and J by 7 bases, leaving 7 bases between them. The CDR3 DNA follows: TGTGCCAGCAGCCACGCAGGGAATGAGCAGTTCTTC. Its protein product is CASSHAGNEQFF.

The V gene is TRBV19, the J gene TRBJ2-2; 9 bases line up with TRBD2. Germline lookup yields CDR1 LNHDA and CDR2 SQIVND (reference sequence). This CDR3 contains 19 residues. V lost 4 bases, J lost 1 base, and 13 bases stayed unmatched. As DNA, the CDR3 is TGTGCCAGTAGTACCTCAAGAAGTGCGGGGGGGCGGAACACCGGGGAGCTGTTTTTT. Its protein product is CASSTSRSAGGRNTGELFF.

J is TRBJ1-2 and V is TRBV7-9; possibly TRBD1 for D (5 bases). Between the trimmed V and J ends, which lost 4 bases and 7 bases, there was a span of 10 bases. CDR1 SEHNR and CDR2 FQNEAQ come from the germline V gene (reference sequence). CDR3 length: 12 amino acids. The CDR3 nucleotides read TGTGCCAGCAGCTCCCAGGGTTTTGGCTACACCTTC. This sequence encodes CASSSQGFGYTF.

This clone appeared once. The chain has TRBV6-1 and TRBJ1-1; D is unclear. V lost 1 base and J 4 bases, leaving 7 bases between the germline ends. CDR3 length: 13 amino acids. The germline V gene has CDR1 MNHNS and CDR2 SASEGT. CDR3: CASSEGAVTEAFF. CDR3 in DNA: TGTGCCAGCAGTGAAGGGGCCGTCACTGAAGCTTTCTTT.

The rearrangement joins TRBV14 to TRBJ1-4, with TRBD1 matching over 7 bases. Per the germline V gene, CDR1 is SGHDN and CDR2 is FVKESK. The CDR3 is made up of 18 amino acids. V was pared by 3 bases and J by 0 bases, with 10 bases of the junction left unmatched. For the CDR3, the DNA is TGTGCCAGCAGCCATTGGGAACAGGGGCCTTCAACTAATGAAAAACTGTTTTTT. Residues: CASSHWEQGPSTNEKLFF. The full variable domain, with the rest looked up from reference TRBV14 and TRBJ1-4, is EAGVTQFPSHSVIEKGQTVTLRCDPISGHDNLYWYRRVMGKEIKFLLHFVKESKQDESGMPNNRFLAERTGGTYSTLKVQPAELEDSGVYFCASSHWEQGPSTNEKLFFGSGTQLSVL.

Here the CDR3 reads CASSQRSTRQATNEKLFF. The CDR3 region has the DNA TGTGCCAGCTCCCAGCGGAGCACGAGACAAGCAACTAATGAAAAACTGTTTTTT. The V and J genes are TRBV18 and TRBJ1-4, with D hard to call. From germline, CDR1 is KGHSH and CDR2 LQKENI. Trimming pared 6 bases from V and 0 bases from J, leaving 20 bases between. This CDR3 has 18 residues.

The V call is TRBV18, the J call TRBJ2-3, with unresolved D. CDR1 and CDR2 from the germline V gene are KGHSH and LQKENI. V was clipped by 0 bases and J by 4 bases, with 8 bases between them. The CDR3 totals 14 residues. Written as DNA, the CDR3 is TGTGCCAGCTCACCACCCACTCGGGCAGATACGCAGTATTTT. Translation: CASSPPTRADTQYF.

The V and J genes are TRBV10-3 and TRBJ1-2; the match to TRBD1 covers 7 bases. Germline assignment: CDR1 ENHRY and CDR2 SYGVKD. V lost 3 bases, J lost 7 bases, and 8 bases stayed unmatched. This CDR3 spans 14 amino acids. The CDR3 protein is CAISDSTGSGGYTF. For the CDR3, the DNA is TGTGCCATCAGTGACTCGACAGGGTCTGGTGGCTACACCTTC.

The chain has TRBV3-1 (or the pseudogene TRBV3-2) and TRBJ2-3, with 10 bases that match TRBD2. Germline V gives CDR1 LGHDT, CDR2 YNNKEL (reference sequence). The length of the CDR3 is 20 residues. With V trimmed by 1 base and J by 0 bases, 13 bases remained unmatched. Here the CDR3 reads CASSQVSGGRTATSTDTQYF. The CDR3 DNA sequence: TGTGCCAGCAGCCAAGTTAGCGGGGGGCGGACCGCGACTAGCACAGATACGCAGTATTTT.

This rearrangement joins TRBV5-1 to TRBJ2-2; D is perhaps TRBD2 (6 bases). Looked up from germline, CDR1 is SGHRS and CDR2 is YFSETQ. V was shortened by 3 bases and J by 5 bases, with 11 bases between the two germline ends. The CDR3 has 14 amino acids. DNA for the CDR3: TGCGCCAGCAGCTATGGAGGGGAGACCGGGGAGCTGTTTTTT. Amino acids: CASSYGGETGELFF. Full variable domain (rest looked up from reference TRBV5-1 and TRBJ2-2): KAGVTQTPRYLIKTRGQQVTLSCSPISGHRSVSWYQQTPGQGLQFLFEYFSETQRNKGNFPGRFSGRQFSNSRSEMNVSTLELGDSALYLCASSYGGETGELFFGEGSRLTVL.

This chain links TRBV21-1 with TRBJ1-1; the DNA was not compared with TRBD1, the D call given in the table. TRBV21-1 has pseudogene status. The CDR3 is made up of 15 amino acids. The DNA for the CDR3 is TGTGCCAGCAGCAAAGATCCAGGGGGGAACACTGAAGCTTTCTTT. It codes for CASSKDPGGNTEAFF.

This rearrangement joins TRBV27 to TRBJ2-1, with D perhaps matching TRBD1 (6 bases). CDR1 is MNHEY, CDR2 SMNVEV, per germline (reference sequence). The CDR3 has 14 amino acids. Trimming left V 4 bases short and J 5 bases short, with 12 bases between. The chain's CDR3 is CASSSGDRNNEQFF. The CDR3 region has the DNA TGTGCCAGCAGTTCCGGCGACAGGAACAATGAGCAGTTCTTC.

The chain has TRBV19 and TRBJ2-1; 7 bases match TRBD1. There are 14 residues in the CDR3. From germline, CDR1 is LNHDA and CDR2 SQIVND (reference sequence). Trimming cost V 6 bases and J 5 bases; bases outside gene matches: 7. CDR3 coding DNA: TGTGCCAGTAGCACAGGGGCTTGGAACAATGAGCAGTTCTTC. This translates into CASSTGAWNNEQFF.

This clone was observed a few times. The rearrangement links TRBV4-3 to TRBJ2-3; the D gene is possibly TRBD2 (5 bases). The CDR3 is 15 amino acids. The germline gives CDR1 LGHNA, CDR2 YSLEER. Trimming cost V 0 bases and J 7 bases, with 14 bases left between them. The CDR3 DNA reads TGCGCCAGCAGCCAAGATAGGTCCCTCGGGAATACGCAGTATTTT. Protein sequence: CASSQDRSLGNTQYF.

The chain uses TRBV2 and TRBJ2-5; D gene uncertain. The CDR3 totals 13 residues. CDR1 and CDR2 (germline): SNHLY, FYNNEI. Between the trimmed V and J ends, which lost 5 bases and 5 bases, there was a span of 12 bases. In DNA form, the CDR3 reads TGTGCCAGCAGTACTCCTTTGAGGGAGACCCAGTACTTC. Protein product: CASSTPLRETQYF.

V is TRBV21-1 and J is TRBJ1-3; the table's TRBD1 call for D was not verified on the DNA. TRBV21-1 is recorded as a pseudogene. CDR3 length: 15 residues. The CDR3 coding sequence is TGTGCCAGCAGCGAAGACAGGCTCTCTGGAAACACCATATATTTT. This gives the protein CASSEDRLSGNTIYF.

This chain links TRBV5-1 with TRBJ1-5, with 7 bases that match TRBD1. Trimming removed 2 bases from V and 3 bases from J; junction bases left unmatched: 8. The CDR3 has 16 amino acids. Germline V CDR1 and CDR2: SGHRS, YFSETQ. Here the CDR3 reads CASSLGPTGLNQPQHF. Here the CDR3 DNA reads TGCGCCAGCAGCTTAGGCCCGACAGGGCTCAATCAGCCCCAGCATTTT.

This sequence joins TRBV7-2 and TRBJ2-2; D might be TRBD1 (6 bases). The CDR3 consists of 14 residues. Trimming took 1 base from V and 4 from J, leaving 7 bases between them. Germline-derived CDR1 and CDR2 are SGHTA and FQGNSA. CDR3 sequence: CASSLGGGTGELFF. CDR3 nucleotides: TGTGCCAGCAGCTTAGGAGGGGGCACCGGGGAGCTGTTTTTT.

CDR3 DNA: TGTGCCAGCAGCTTAGCGCAGGGAGGTAATTCACCCCTCCACTTT. It is translated as CASSLAQGGNSPLHF. The genes are TRBV7-9 and TRBJ1-6, with TRBD1 as a possible D gene (5 bases). The CDR3 totals 15 residues. Germline V CDR1 and CDR2: SEHNR, FQNEAQ (reference sequence). V lost 0 bases to trimming and J lost 6 bases, with 9 bases between them.

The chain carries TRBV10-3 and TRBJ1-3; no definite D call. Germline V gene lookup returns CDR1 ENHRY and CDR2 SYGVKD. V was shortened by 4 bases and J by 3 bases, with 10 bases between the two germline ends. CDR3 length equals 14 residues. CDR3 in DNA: TGTGCCATCAGTGGCTGGGCGGGTGGAAACACCATATATTTT. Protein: CAISGWAGGNTIYF.